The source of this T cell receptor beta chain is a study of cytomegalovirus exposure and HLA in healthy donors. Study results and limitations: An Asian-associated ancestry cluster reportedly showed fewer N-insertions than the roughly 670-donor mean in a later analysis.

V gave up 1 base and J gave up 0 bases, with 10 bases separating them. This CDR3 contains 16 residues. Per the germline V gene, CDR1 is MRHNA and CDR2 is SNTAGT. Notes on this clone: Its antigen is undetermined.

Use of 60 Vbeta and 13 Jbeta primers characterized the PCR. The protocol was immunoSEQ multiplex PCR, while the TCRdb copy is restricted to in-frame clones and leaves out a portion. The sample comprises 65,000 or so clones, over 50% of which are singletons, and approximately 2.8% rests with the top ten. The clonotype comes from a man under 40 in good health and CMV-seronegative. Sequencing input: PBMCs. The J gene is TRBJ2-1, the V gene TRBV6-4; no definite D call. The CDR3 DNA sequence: TGTGCCAGCAGTGACTTGACAAAGAGCTCCTACAATGAGCAGTTCTTC. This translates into CASSDLTKSSYNEQFF.